The 32 T cell receptor beta chains listed next were all sequenced from one sample in a study of T cells in Graves' hyperthyroidism and ophthalmopathy. It was RNA transcripts that yielded the amplified TCR beta CDR3 regions. Initially, a first-round RT-PCR of the TCR CDR3 employed the HTBI primer set. TCRdb redid the calling of the multiplex PCR reads with MiXCR, one entry per CDR3 protein. The table shows under 350,000 distinct CDR3 sequences, with roughly an eighth occurring only once. The sequenced material came from blood. These receptors were obtained from a woman in her 40s with Graves' hyperthyroidism.

The sample holds many counts of this clonotype. The J gene is TRBJ2-1, the V gene TRBV28; D not certain. CDR1 and CDR2 (germline): MDHEN, SYDVKM. V lost 7 bases and J 5 bases, leaving 18 bases between the germline ends. The CDR3 extends over 15 amino acids. The CDR3 DNA is TGTGCCAGCAACGCTTACGAAAAGGTTAACAATGAGCAGTTCTTC. Translating it yields CASNAYEKVNNEQFF.

This clonotype was detected only a few times. The chain links TRBV5-8 to TRBJ1-6; no firm D call. Looked up from germline, CDR1 is SGHTS and CDR2 is YDEGEE. The CDR3 loop spans 14 amino acids. Trimming took 0 bases from V and 10 from J, leaving 11 bases between them. The CDR3 coding sequence is TGTGCCAGCAGCTTGGGCGGCGCAGGATCACCCCTCCACTTT. Its translation: CASSLGGAGSPLHF.

The J gene is TRBJ1-1, the V gene TRBV28; 7 nucleotides match TRBD1. The germline V gene encodes CDR1 MDHEN and CDR2 SYDVKM. The CDR3 is 15 residues long. V shed 7 bases and J 1 base; nucleotides not matched to a gene: 9. CDR3 protein: CASNFGGTANTEAFF. CDR3 DNA: TGTGCCAGCAACTTCGGAGGGACAGCGAACACTGAAGCTTTCTTT.

This clonotype showed up many times. The chain has TRBV12-3 or TRBV12-4 and TRBJ1-2, with 10 bases that match TRBD1. The junction had 2 bases not matched to a gene; V was cut back by 3 bases and J by 7 bases. CDR3 size: 13 residues. The CDR3 reads CASSFGDRGGYTF. CDR3 nucleotides: TGTGCCAGCAGTTTTGGGGACAGGGGTGGCTACACCTTC.

V and J are TRBV2 and TRBJ2-2; 13 positions match TRBD2. This CDR3 is built from 17 residues. V lost 4 bases to trimming and J lost 2 bases; unmatched junction nucleotides: 4. Germline V gene data show CDR1 as SNHLY and CDR2 as FYNNEI. For the CDR3, the DNA is TGTGCCAGCAGTGCACGGACTAGCGGGGGCAACACCGGGGAGCTGTTTTTT. Translating it yields CASSARTSGGNTGELFF.

This clonotype was found many times. The J gene is TRBJ2-5, the V gene TRBV29-1; D is perhaps TRBD2 (6 bases). This CDR3 comprises 12 residues. Germline loops: CDR1 SQVTM, CDR2 ANQGSEA. The germline V and J ends were trimmed by 4 bases and 3 bases, with 9 bases remaining between them. DNA of the CDR3: TGCAGCGTTGCGGAGGGTAAAGAGACCCAGTACTTC. Translating it yields CSVAEGKETQYF.

This clonotype was picked up many times. The gene calls are TRBV5-1 and TRBJ2-1, with 9 positions matching TRBD2. CDR1 is SGHRS, CDR2 YFSETQ, per germline. J was trimmed by 8 bases and V by 4 bases; bases with no gene match: 10. This CDR3 is built from 15 residues. CDR3 in amino acids: CASSHSGAGGYEQFF. The CDR3 region has the DNA TGCGCCAGCAGCCACTCCGGAGCGGGAGGTTATGAGCAGTTCTTC.

This clonotype has ten or more counts. The CDR3 DNA reads as TGTGCCAGCAGTCGGGCAGGTCCCTCTTATAGCAATCAGCCCCAGCATTTT. It codes for CASSRAGPSYSNQPQHF. The chain recombines TRBV6-1 with TRBJ1-5; unclear D gene. The CDR3 totals 17 residues. V lost 5 bases and J 0 bases, leaving 17 bases between the germline ends. Germline CDR1 is MNHNS and CDR2 is SASEGT.

In this sample, this clonotype turned up many times. A junction end diverges from the germline sequence, so it may reflect a read error. V usage is TRBV7-7 and J usage is TRBJ2-5; D unclear. The CDR3 has 13 amino acids. Germline V gene sequence: CDR1 SSHAT, CDR2 FNYEAQ (reference sequence). This CDR3 reads CASSAEEDGTQYF. In nucleotides, the CDR3 is TGTGCTAGCAGCGCCGAAGAGGACGGGACCCAGTACTTC. Based on the CDR3 plus reference TRBV7-7 and TRBJ2-5, the full variable domain is GAGVSQSPRYKVTKRGQDVTLRCDPISSHATLYWYQQALGQGPEFLTYFNYEAQPDKSGLPSDRFSAERPEGSISTLTIQRTEQRDSAMYRCASSAEEDGTQYFGPGTRLLVL.

This clonotype has a count of ten or more. The chain is built from TRBV11-2 and TRBJ2-2, with D possibly being TRBD2 (5 bases). This CDR3 has 13 amino acids. V lost 0 bases, J lost 6 bases, and 5 bases lay in between. Germline V lookup: CDR1 SGHAT, CDR2 FQNNGV. The DNA for the CDR3 is TGTGCCAGCAGCTTAGACGGGGCCGGGGAGCTGTTTTTT. This codes for CASSLDGAGELFF. The whole variable domain, remainder taken from reference TRBV11-2 and TRBJ2-2, is EAGVAQSPRYKIIEKRQSVAFWCNPISGHATLYWYQQILGQGPKLLIQFQNNGVVDDSQLPKDRFSAERLKGVDSTLKIQPAKLEDSAVYLCASSLDGAGELFFGEGSRLTVL.

This clonotype was observed at least ten times. V usage is TRBV15 and J usage is TRBJ2-3; 7 bases are a match to TRBD2. After removal of 1 base from V and 0 bases from J, the junction contained 4 bases not matched to a gene. The CDR3 consists of 16 residues. Germline V gene data show CDR1 as LNHNV and CDR2 as YYDKDF (reference sequence). The CDR3 loop is CATSRALAASTDTQYF. The CDR3 DNA is TGTGCCACCAGCAGAGCGCTAGCGGCTAGCACAGATACGCAGTATTTT.

This clonotype was seen ten or more times. The chain uses TRBV7-8 and TRBJ2-7, with D possibly matching TRBD2 (5 bases). The germline V and J ends were trimmed by 1 base and 5 bases, with 15 bases remaining between them. CDR1 SGHVS and CDR2 FQNEAQ come from the germline V gene. CDR3 length equals 15 residues. The CDR3 spells CASSLVGGMRNEQYF. Written as DNA, the CDR3 is TGTGCCAGCAGCTTAGTTGGAGGAATGAGGAACGAGCAGTACTTC.

In its sample, this clonotype was seen many times. The chain recombines TRBV7-8 with TRBJ1-5, with 7 bases identical to TRBD1. Germline V CDR1 and CDR2: SGHVS, FQNEAQ. Trimming took 1 base from V and 7 from J; bases not matched to a gene: 4. The CDR3 sequence is 14 residues long. CDR3 region: CASSLEGGRQPQHF. As DNA, the CDR3 is TGTGCCAGCAGCTTAGAAGGGGGCAGACAGCCCCAGCATTTT.

A few counts support this clonotype. A read error may produce the germline difference seen at one junction end. The chain employs TRBV7-2 and TRBJ2-6; weak D call: TRBD1 (6 bases). CDR3 length: 20 amino acids. From germline, CDR1 is SGHTA and CDR2 FQGNSA. The CDR3 protein is CASSQDPWGPTDSGANVLTF. The CDR3 DNA reads as TGCGCCAGCAGCCAAGATCCCTGGGGGCCGACAGACTCTGGGGCCAACGTCCTGACTTTC.

This clonotype was picked up many times. J is TRBJ1-4 and V is TRBV2, with D possibly being TRBD1 (6 bases). CDR1 and CDR2 from the germline V gene are SNHLY and FYNNEI. V was shortened by 6 bases and J by 7 bases, with 15 bases between the two germline ends. The CDR3 is 14 amino acids. CDR3 sequence (DNA): TGTGCCAGCAGGCAACAGGGCTTCGGTGAAAAACTGTTTTTT. Translating gives CASRQQGFGEKLFF.

This clonotype was counted ten times or more. The chain uses TRBV28 and TRBJ2-5; D is unclear. CDR1 is MDHEN, CDR2 SYDVKM, per germline. The CDR3 is 14 amino acids. Trimming pared 6 bases from V and 1 base from J, leaving 12 bases between. The CDR3 is CASSTRRGQETQYF. The CDR3 DNA follows: TGTGCCAGCAGCACCCGACGAGGCCAAGAGACCCAGTACTTC.

This clonotype was observed at least ten times. The CDR3 DNA follows: TGTGCCATCAGTGAGTTGAAGGGCCGAAGCTCCTACGAGCAGTACTTC. This encodes CAISELKGRSSYEQYF. The rearrangement uses TRBV10-3 and TRBJ2-7; D remains unclear. V was pared by 1 base and J by 0 bases, with 13 bases between. This CDR3 is 16 amino acids long. CDR1 and CDR2 (germline): ENHRY, SYGVKD.

This clonotype was recorded at least ten times. CDR3 amino acids: CASSLFGTTEAFF. Here the CDR3 DNA reads TGTGCCAGCAGTTTATTCGGGACCACTGAAGCTTTCTTT. The rearrangement joins TRBV27 to TRBJ1-1, with a weak D call TRBD1 (5 bases). This CDR3 comprises 13 residues. V lost 1 base and J lost 4, with 7 bases in between. In germline, CDR1 is MNHEY, CDR2 SMNVEV (reference sequence).

Of note for this clonotype: This may be a read error, as it is one base from a much larger clone. This is likely a read error, given that the CDR3 carries no conserved phenylalanine or tryptophan at its end. The chain has TRBV29-1 and TRBJ1-2; D gene ambiguous. CDR3 length equals 11 residues. Germline V gene lookup returns CDR1 SQVTM and CDR2 ANQGSEA. The ends were cut back, 6 bases at V and 4 bases at J, with 9 bases in the middle. This CDR3 reads CSVSDRYGYTL. CDR3 coding DNA: TGCAGCGTCTCGGATCGCTATGGCTACACCCTC.

With regard to this clonotype: A much more abundant neighbour one base away suggests this may be a read error. This sequence joins TRBV20-1 and TRBJ2-3; TRBD2 matches at 14 bases. The CDR3 has 16 residues. Germline CDR1 DFQATT, CDR2 SNEGSKA (reference sequence). With 5 bases clipped from V and 5 bases from J, the junction kept 9 bases outside the gene matches. CDR3 bases: TGCAGTGCTGGCCCGGGGACTAGCGGGAGTGGAGATACGCAGTATTTT. Translated: CSAGPGTSGSGDTQYF.

This clonotype was picked up a small number of times. The chain joins TRBV27 to TRBJ2-6; D is unclear. The V gene's germline CDR1 is MNHEY and CDR2 SMNVEV (reference sequence). The length of the CDR3 is 15 residues. With 5 bases removed from V and 0 bases from J, the gap between germline ends came to 8 bases. CDR3 DNA sequence: TGTGCCAGCAGTGTTCAGTTCTCTGGGGCCAACGTCCTGACTTTC. This sequence encodes CASSVQFSGANVLTF.

Ten or more counts support this clonotype. The gene calls are TRBV11-2 and TRBJ1-2, with 7 bases identical to TRBD1. Looked up from germline, CDR1 is SGHAT and CDR2 is FQNNGV. V lost 2 bases to trimming and J lost 7 bases; unmatched junction nucleotides: 13. The CDR3 is 16 amino acids. The CDR3 DNA reads as TGTGCCAGCAGCTTAACGACTGAGGGGGCGCACTTTGGCTACACCTTC. Residues: CASSLTTEGAHFGYTF. Complete variable domain (other parts from reference TRBV11-2 and TRBJ1-2): EAGVAQSPRYKIIEKRQSVAFWCNPISGHATLYWYQQILGQGPKLLIQFQNNGVVDDSQLPKDRFSAERLKGVDSTLKIQPAKLEDSAVYLCASSLTTEGAHFGYTFGSGTRLTVV.

In its sample, this clonotype was seen many times. The chain joins TRBV20-1 to TRBJ2-1, with 10 bases lining up with TRBD2. CDR3 size: 15 residues. The germline V gene encodes CDR1 DFQATT and CDR2 SNEGSKA (reference sequence). V was clipped by 6 bases and J by 10 bases; unmatched bases: 15. CDR3 loop: CSARRTSGHGGEQFF. CDR3 in DNA: TGCAGTGCGAGACGGACTAGCGGCCACGGCGGGGAGCAGTTCTTC.

This clonotype was detected many times. The chain links TRBV28 to TRBJ2-5; D might be TRBD2 (5 bases). Trimming removed 7 bases at V and 0 bases at J, with 18 bases between. CDR3 length equals 16 residues. Per germline, CDR1 MDHEN and CDR2 SYDVKM. The CDR3 is CASKDPRRVDQETQYF. CDR3 nucleotides: TGTGCCAGCAAGGACCCCAGGCGGGTCGACCAAGAGACCCAGTACTTC.

The chain carries TRBV7-9 and TRBJ1-1; 8 bases fit TRBD1. The V gene's germline CDR1 is SEHNR and CDR2 FQNEAQ (reference sequence). Trimming took 1 base from V and 5 from J; bases not matched to a gene: 6. The CDR3 extends over 15 amino acids. This chain's CDR3 is CASSLGQGAWTEAFF. The CDR3 region has the DNA TGTGCCAGCAGCTTAGGGCAGGGGGCCTGGACTGAAGCTTTCTTT.

A note on this clonotype: Being one base from a much bigger clone, this may be a read error. CDR3 DNA sequence: TGTGCCAGCGGGAAGGGACGCCTAGGCAATCAGCCCCAGCATTTT. It encodes CASGKGRLGNQPQHF. The rearrangement joins TRBV28 to TRBJ1-5; maybe TRBD1 (5 bases). Germline V gene data show CDR1 as MDHEN and CDR2 as SYDVKM. V was cut by 8 bases and J by 2 bases, with 16 bases left in between. The CDR3 loop spans 15 amino acids.

The table lists this clonotype with many counts. This chain connects TRBV24-1 to TRBJ2-1; 11 bases are a match to TRBD2. CDR3 length: 17 residues. Germline V gene sequence: CDR1 KGHDR, CDR2 SFDVKD. V lost 3 bases to trimming and J lost 3 bases; unmatched junction nucleotides: 6. CDR3 coding DNA: TGTGCCACCAGTGATGATGGACTAGCGGGCTTCTACAATGAGCAGTTCTTC. Translated: CATSDDGLAGFYNEQFF.

At least ten counts were recorded for this clonotype. CDR3 coding DNA: TGTGCCAGCAGGACGGACAGGGGCGCCTACGAGCAGTACTTC. Translated: CASRTDRGAYEQYF. V gene TRBV5-5 combines with J gene TRBJ2-7; 9 bases align to TRBD1. V dropped 5 bases and J dropped 2; count of bases not matched to a gene: 5. Per germline, CDR1 SGHKS and CDR2 YYEKEE (reference sequence). The CDR3 contains 14 residues.

This clonotype was recorded at least ten times. CDR3 bases: TGTGCCAGCGTTCGAGGGGTAGATGGACCCCAGCATTTT. Its protein is CASVRGVDGPQHF. The chain combines TRBV2 with TRBJ1-5, with TRBD1 as a possible D gene (5 bases). The CDR3 sequence is 13 residues long. Germline CDR1 is SNHLY and CDR2 is FYNNEI. V was clipped by 8 bases and J by 10 bases, with 18 bases between them.

The V call is TRBV29-1, the J call TRBJ2-3; D gene unclear. The V gene lost 0 bases and the J gene lost 4 bases, with 8 bases spanning the gap. The CDR3 sequence is 13 residues long. Germline values: CDR1 SQVTM, CDR2 ANQGSEA. CDR3 region: CSVEDRQADTQYF. The CDR3 coding sequence is TGCAGCGTTGAAGATCGGCAAGCAGATACGCAGTATTTT.

In this sample, this clonotype turned up many times. The chain joins TRBV28 to TRBJ2-3; tentative D call: TRBD1 (5 bases). The CDR3 loop spans 15 amino acids. CDR1 and CDR2 from the germline V gene are MDHEN and SYDVKM. V dropped 3 bases and J dropped 1 base, with 11 bases sitting between them. The CDR3 DNA reads TGTGCCAGCAGTTTGGACACCTTTCGCACAGATACGCAGTATTTT. Amino acids: CASSLDTFRTDTQYF.

This clonotype was counted many times. The chain joins TRBV10-3 to TRBJ2-7, with 7 bases matching TRBD1. Germline CDR1 reads ENHRY; CDR2 reads SYGVKD. Germline trimming cut 6 bases from V and 3 bases from J; bases unmatched to any gene: 11. The CDR3 length is 15 residues. In DNA form, the CDR3 reads TGTGCCATCAGACCTCATTCCGGGACAGTCTACGAGCAGTACTTC. Protein sequence: CAIRPHSGTVYEQYF.